This TCR beta chain was sequenced during a study of shared clonotypes between healthy human individuals. Study results and caveats: Naive subsets generally exceeded memory subsets in estimated richness.

TCRdb's copy holds only in-frame clones and misses some; the assay was immunoSEQ multiplex PCR. The sample includes roughly 760,000 clones, around 72% seen only once; the top ten take approximately 1.8%. Comments on this clone: Its antigen is as yet unknown.

This CDR3 contains 15 residues. CDR1 and CDR2 from the germline V gene are SGHRS and YFSETQ. The V end was cut by 4 bases, the J end by 1 base, with 14 bases between. This TCR was recovered from a woman aged 25 to 39 in good health. Sequencing was performed on memory CD4+ T cells sorted from blood. The sample's subset: CD45RA-negative fraction. This chain links TRBV5-1 with TRBJ1-1; D unclear. CDR3: CASSGGAEGNTEAFF. The CDR3, as DNA: TGCGCCAGCAGCGGAGGCGCTGAGGGGAACACTGAAGCTTTCTTT.